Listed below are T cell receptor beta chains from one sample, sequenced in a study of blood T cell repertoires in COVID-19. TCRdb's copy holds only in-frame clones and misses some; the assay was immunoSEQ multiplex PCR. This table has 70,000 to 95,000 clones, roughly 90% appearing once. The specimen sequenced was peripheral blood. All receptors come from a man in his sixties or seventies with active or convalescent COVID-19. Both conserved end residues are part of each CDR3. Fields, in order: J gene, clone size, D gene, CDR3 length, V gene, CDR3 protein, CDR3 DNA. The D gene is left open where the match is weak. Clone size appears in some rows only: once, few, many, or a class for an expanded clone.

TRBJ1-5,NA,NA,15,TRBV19,CASTTWGVRNQPQHF,TGTGCCAGTACCACGTGGGGAGTTAGGAATCAGCCCCAGCATTTT
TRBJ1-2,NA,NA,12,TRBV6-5,CASSPIRGSYTF,TGTGCCAGCAGTCCTATCAGGGGAAGCTACACCTTC
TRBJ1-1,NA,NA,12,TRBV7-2,CASSLPSGEAFF,TGTGCCAGCAGCTTACCCTCAGGGGAAGCTTTCTTT
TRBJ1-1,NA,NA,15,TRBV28,CAAKSGGGSNTEAFF,TGTGCCGCCAAGTCGGGTGGGGGCTCGAACACTGAAGCTTTCTTT
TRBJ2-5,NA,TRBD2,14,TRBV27,CASSLLAGAKTQYF,TGTGCCAGCAGCCTACTAGCGGGAGCGAAGACCCAGTACTTC
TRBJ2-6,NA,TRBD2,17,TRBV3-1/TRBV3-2,CASSPGLAGSVANVLTF,TGTGCCAGCAGCCCGGGACTAGCGGGCTCGGTGGCCAACGTCCTGACTTTC
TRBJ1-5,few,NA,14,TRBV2,CASSDGQSNQPQHF,TGTGCCAGCAGTGATGGACAGAGCAATCAGCCCCAGCATTTT
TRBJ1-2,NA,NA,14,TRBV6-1,CASSEGRGPYGYTF,TGTGCCAGCAGTGAAGGACGGGGTCCCTATGGCTACACCTTC
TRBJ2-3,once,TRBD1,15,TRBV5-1,CASSLRQGATDTQYF,TGCGCCAGCAGCTTGCGACAGGGGGCGACAGATACGCAGTATTTT
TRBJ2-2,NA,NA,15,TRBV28,CASRDGGWLAGELFF,TGTGCCAGCAGGGACGGGGGATGGTTGGCCGGGGAGCTGTTTTTT
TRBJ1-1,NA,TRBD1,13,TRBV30,CAWSLTGGIEAFF,TGTGCCTGGAGTTTGACAGGGGGCATTGAAGCTTTCTTT
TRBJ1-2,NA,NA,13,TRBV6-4,CASSDGGEARYTF,TGTGCCAGCAGTGACGGTGGAGAGGCCCGCTACACCTTC
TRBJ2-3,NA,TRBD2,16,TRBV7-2,CASSLIRLADKDTQYF,TGTGCCAGCAGCTTAATCCGACTAGCTGATAAAGATACGCAGTATTTT
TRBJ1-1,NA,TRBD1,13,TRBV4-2,CASGQGAPRMAFF,TGTGCCAGCGGACAGGGGGCCCCGAGGATGGCTTTCTTT
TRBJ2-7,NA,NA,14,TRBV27,CASSAYIANYEQYF,TGTGCCAGCAGTGCCTATATAGCAAACTACGAGCAGTACTTC
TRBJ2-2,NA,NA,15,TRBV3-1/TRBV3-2,CASSQDLRRAGELFF,TGTGCCAGCAGCCAAGACCTACGGCGGGCCGGCGAGCTGTTTTTT
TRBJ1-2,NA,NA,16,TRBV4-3,CASSLSGAAGGYGYTF,TGCGCCAGCAGCCTCTCTGGGGCAGCCGGGGGCTATGGCTACACCTTC
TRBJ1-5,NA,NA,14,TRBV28,CASSLPYSNQPQHF,TGTGCCAGCAGTTTACCTTATAGCAATCAGCCCCAGCATTTT
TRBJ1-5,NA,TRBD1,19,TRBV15,CATSRVPDRDPKSNQPQHF,TGTGCCACCAGCAGAGTACCAGACAGGGATCCAAAGAGCAATCAGCCCCAGCATTTT
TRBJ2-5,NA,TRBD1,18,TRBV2,CASSEALSVRGRRETQYF,TGTGCCAGCAGTGAAGCACTTTCGGTTAGGGGGCGCCGGGAGACCCAGTACTTC
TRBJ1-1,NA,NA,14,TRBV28,CASSPGETYTEAFF,TGTGCCAGCAGTCCCGGCGAGACTTACACTGAAGCTTTCTTT
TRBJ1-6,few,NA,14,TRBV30,CAWSVTSGGAPLHF,TGTGCCTGGAGTGTAACATCGGGAGGGGCACCCCTCCACTTT
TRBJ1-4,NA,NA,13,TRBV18,CASSPGRAEKLFF,TGTGCCAGCTCACCAGGGAGGGCCGAAAAACTGTTTTTT
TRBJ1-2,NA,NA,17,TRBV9,CASSVEAWDTEYYGYTF,TGTGCCAGCAGCGTAGAAGCCTGGGACACCGAGTACTATGGCTACACCTTC
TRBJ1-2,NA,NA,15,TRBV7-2,CASSPSWRTNYGYTF,TGTGCCAGCAGCCCCTCCTGGAGGACTAACTATGGCTACACCTTC
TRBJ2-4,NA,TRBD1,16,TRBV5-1,CASSWGQRLAKNIQYF,TGCGCCAGCAGCTGGGGACAGAGACTAGCCAAAAACATTCAGTACTTC
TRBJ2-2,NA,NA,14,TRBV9,CASSKLANTGELFF,TGTGCCAGCAGCAAACTAGCAAACACCGGGGAGCTGTTTTTT
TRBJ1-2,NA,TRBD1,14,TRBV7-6,CASSLGQGFAGYTF,TGTGCCAGCAGCCTAGGACAGGGCTTTGCTGGCTACACCTTC
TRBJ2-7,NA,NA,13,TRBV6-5,CASRTTGAYEQYF,TGTGCCAGCAGAACGACGGGGGCCTACGAGCAGTACTTC
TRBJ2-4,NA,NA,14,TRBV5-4,CASSLAGGKNIQYF,TGTGCCAGCAGCTTGGCCGGCGGGAAAAACATTCAGTACTTC
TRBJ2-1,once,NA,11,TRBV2,CASSEVYEQFF,TGTGCCAGCAGTGAAGTCTATGAGCAGTTCTTC
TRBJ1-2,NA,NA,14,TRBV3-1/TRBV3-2,CASSPDSVNYGYTF,TGTGCCAGCAGCCCCGACAGCGTCAACTATGGCTACACCTTC
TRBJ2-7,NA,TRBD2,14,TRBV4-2,CASSHRTRIDEQYF,TGTGCCAGCAGCCACAGGACTAGAATCGACGAGCAGTACTTC
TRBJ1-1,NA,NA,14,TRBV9,CASSAYREGTEAFF,TGTGCCAGCAGCGCGTACAGGGAAGGGACTGAAGCTTTCTTT
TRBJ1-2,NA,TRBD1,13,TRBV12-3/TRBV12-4,CASTADRGTGYTF,TGTGCCAGCACCGCGGACAGGGGGACCGGCTACACCTTC
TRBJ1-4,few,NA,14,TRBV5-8,CASSHAGGPEKLFF,TGTGCCAGCAGCCACGCGGGGGGTCCTGAAAAACTGTTTTTT
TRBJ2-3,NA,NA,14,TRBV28,CASQTGVRTDTQYF,TGTGCCAGCCAAACGGGAGTCAGAACAGATACGCAGTATTTT
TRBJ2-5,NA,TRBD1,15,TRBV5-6,CASRHPGQVQETQYF,TGTGCCAGCAGGCATCCGGGACAGGTCCAAGAGACCCAGTACTTC
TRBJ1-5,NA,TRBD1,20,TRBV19,CASSIGIQGGIRSPDQPQHF,TGTGCCAGTAGTATCGGGATACAGGGGGGTATAAGATCACCAGATCAGCCCCAGCATTTT
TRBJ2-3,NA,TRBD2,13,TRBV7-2,CASSSGGADTQYF,TGTGCCAGCAGCTCCGGGGGGGCAGATACGCAGTATTTT
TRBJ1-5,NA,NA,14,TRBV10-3,CAISEGGSNQPQHF,TGTGCCATCAGTGAGGGAGGGAGCAATCAGCCCCAGCATTTT
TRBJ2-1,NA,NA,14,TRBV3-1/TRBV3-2,CASSQGAGYNEQFF,TGTGCCAGCAGCCAAGGTGCGGGGTACAATGAGCAGTTCTTC
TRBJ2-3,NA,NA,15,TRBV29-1,CSVGGQRGSTDTQYF,TGCAGCGTTGGGGGACAAAGGGGAAGCACAGATACGCAGTATTTT
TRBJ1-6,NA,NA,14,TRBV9,CASSVGAENSPLHF,TGTGCCAGCAGCGTAGGGGCCGAGAATTCACCCCTCCACTTT
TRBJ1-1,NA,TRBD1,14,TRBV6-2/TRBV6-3,CASSYKQGMTEAFF,TGTGCCAGCAGTTACAAACAGGGGATGACTGAAGCTTTCTTT
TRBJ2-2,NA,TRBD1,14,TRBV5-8,CASSLYRGTGELFF,TGTGCCAGCAGCTTGTACAGGGGCACCGGGGAGCTGTTTTTT